A single sample gave rise to the 21 T cell receptor beta chains below, sequenced in a study of T cell responses to AZD1222 COVID-19 vaccine. The method was immunoSEQ multiplex PCR; TCRdb's version includes in-frame clones alone and lacks a portion of them. In the table there are under 150,000 clones, more than 85% of which are singletons. The sequencing used peripheral blood, collected on day 0 of AZD1222 vaccination. These receptors all come from an adult in good health.

The V gene is TRBV5-1, the J gene TRBJ2-5; no definite D call. CDR3 length: 15 amino acids. With 4 bases removed from V and 2 bases from J, the gap between germline ends came to 15 bases. Per the germline V gene, CDR1 is SGHRS and CDR2 is YFSETQ. The CDR3: CASSRVDGPQETQYF. The CDR3, as DNA: TGCGCCAGCAGCCGAGTAGACGGGCCTCAAGAGACCCAGTACTTC.

The chain carries TRBV29-1 and TRBJ1-3; 9 nucleotides align to TRBD1. The CDR3 totals 15 residues. The ends lost 1 base at V and 5 bases at J; junction bases unmatched: 6. The V gene's germline CDR1 is SQVTM and CDR2 ANQGSEA. CDR3 DNA: TGCAGCGTTGAAGGGCGGACAGGGGCGAGAAACACCATATATTTT. It codes for CSVEGRTGARNTIYF.

V and J are TRBV4-1 and TRBJ1-1, with TRBD1 matching 8 bases. The CDR3 spans 16 residues. With 1 base clipped from V and 3 bases from J, the junction kept 7 bases outside the gene matches. Germline V CDR1 and CDR2: MGHRA, YSYEKL. The CDR3 bases are TGCGCCAGCAGCCAAGTCAGGGGGCATTCGGACACTGAAGCTTTCTTT. The encoded protein is CASSQVRGHSDTEAFF.

This chain links TRBV9 with TRBJ1-2, with 7 bases aligning to TRBD1. The J segment lost 8 bases and the V segment lost 4 bases, leaving 17 bases of the junction unmatched. The length of the CDR3 is 16 residues. Germline loops: CDR1 SGDLS, CDR2 YYNGEE. CDR3 sequence reads: CASSSLPTTGTNGYTF. Here the CDR3 DNA reads TGTGCCAGCAGCTCACTCCCCACGACAGGGACGAACGGCTACACCTTC. Filled out from reference TRBV9 and TRBJ1-2, the complete variable domain reads DSGVTQTPKHLITATGQRVTLRCSPRSGDLSVYWYQQSLDQGLQFLIQYYNGEERAKGNILERFSAQQFPDLHSELNLSSLELGDSALYFCASSSLPTTGTNGYTFGSGTRLTVV.

This chain connects TRBV7-8 to TRBJ2-5; the D gene is possibly TRBD2 (6 bases). The germline V gene has CDR1 SGHVS and CDR2 FQNEAQ. The CDR3 is 18 amino acids. The V end lost 5 bases, the J end lost 5 bases, and 27 bases lay between the germline ends. The CDR3 sequence is CASSPAVSARNRGETQYF. For the CDR3, the DNA is TGTGCCAGCAGCCCCGCGGTATCCGCCAGGAACCGGGGGGAGACCCAGTACTTC.

This clone was counted a single time. The chain has TRBV24-1 and TRBJ1-1; weak D call: TRBD1 (5 bases). Trimming stripped 5 bases from V and 1 base from J, with 13 bases between. The V gene's germline CDR1 is KGHDR and CDR2 SFDVKD. This CDR3 has 15 residues. Written as DNA, the CDR3 is TGTGCCACCAGTGTGGAGGGGAGAAGGAACACTGAAGCTTTCTTT. It translates to CATSVEGRRNTEAFF.

J is TRBJ1-1 and V is TRBV6-5, with 8 nucleotides matching TRBD1. CDR1 is MNHEY, CDR2 SVGAGI, per germline. The ends lost 8 bases at V and 7 bases at J; junction bases unmatched: 12. The CDR3 is made up of 14 amino acids. The CDR3 nucleotides are TGTGCCAGCCGGACAGGGACTTTCCCCCATGAAGCTTTCTTT. Its translation: CASRTGTFPHEAFF.

The gene calls are TRBV7-2 and TRBJ2-7; 8 bases map to TRBD1. V was pared by 2 bases and J by 6 bases, with 6 bases of the junction left unmatched. Germline V gene sequence: CDR1 SGHTA, CDR2 FQGNSA. The CDR3 consists of 14 residues. CDR3 nucleotides: TGTGCCAGCAGCTTAAGCGGACAGGGAACCGAGCAGTACTTC. It codes for CASSLSGQGTEQYF.

The chain is built from TRBV2 and TRBJ1-1; D is undetermined. V was shortened by 5 bases and J by 0 bases, with 7 bases between the two germline ends. The CDR3 is made up of 13 amino acids. CDR1 and CDR2 (germline): SNHLY, FYNNEI. CDR3 DNA sequence: TGTGCCAGCAGTCCGGGAGTGAACACTGAAGCTTTCTTT. Residues: CASSPGVNTEAFF.

V is TRBV15 and J is TRBJ2-7; D may be TRBD1 (6 bases). Trimming pared 0 bases from V and 5 bases from J, leaving 14 bases between. CDR1 and CDR2 from the germline V gene are LNHNV and YYDKDF (reference sequence). This CDR3 is built from 15 residues. The CDR3 region is CATSRDYGQQDEQYF. The DNA of the CDR3 is TGTGCCACCAGCAGAGATTACGGACAGCAGGACGAGCAGTACTTC.

As for this clone: Other DNA sequences from this sample encode an identical CDR3 as well. The gene calls are TRBV10-2 and TRBJ2-7; a possible D gene is TRBD1 (5 bases). CDR3 length equals 11 residues. The germline gives CDR1 WSHSY, CDR2 SAAADI. Deletions cut 8 bases from V and 3 bases from J, with 8 bases between. CDR3 sequence: CASSDSYEQYF. The CDR3 DNA is TGCGCCAGCTCTGACAGCTACGAGCAGTACTTC.

V usage is TRBV19 and J usage is TRBJ1-3; D not resolved. The V end lost 5 bases, the J end lost 0 bases, and 8 bases lay between the germline ends. From germline, CDR1 is LNHDA and CDR2 SQIVND (reference sequence). This CDR3 contains 14 residues. The CDR3 region has the DNA TGTGCCAGTAGTTTCGGAGGCTCTGGAAACACCATATATTTT. Protein: CASSFGGSGNTIYF.

This chain joins TRBV10-2 and TRBJ1-1; D gene ambiguous. This CDR3 spans 13 amino acids. The germline gives CDR1 WSHSY, CDR2 SAAADI. V shed 5 bases and J shed 1 base, with 8 bases lying between them. The CDR3 bases are TGCGCCAGCAGTAAGACACCGAACACTGAAGCTTTCTTT. It translates to CASSKTPNTEAFF.

V usage is TRBV5-5 and J usage is TRBJ2-2; perhaps TRBD2 as D (5 bases). The germline CDR1 and CDR2 sequences are SGHKS and YYEKEE (reference sequence). This CDR3 region has 13 residues. The V gene lost 1 base and the J gene lost 7 bases, with 8 bases spanning the gap. DNA for the CDR3: TGTGCCAGCAGCTTGATCCGGGGCGGGGAGCTGTTTTTT. It specifies CASSLIRGGELFF.

J is TRBJ2-3 and V is TRBV5-1; either TRBD1 or TRBD2 may fit D (5 bases each). V dropped 4 bases and J dropped 2 bases, with 14 bases sitting between them. This CDR3 comprises 15 residues. Per germline, CDR1 SGHRS and CDR2 YFSETQ. The CDR3 sequence: CASSTPGTFTDTQYF. CDR3 DNA sequence: TGCGCCAGCAGCACTCCCGGGACCTTCACAGATACGCAGTATTTT.

The gene calls are TRBV29-1 and TRBJ1-2; D gene uncertain. CDR1 is SQVTM and CDR2 is ANQGSEA in the germline V gene. This CDR3 is 13 amino acids long. V was shortened by 6 bases and J by 0 bases, with 11 bases between the two germline ends. As DNA, the CDR3 is TGCAGCGTCCTGAAAGCCGCTAACTATGGCTACACCTTC. This encodes CSVLKAANYGYTF. Complete variable domain (other parts from reference TRBV29-1 and TRBJ1-2): SAVISQKPSRDICQRGTSLTIQCQVDSQVTMMFWYRQQPGQSLTLIATANQGSEATYESGFVIDKFPISRPNLTFSTLTVSNMSPEDSSIYLCSVLKAANYGYTFGSGTRLTVV.

The chain is built from TRBV28 and TRBJ2-7; 10 bases agree with TRBD1. V was pared by 7 bases and J by 1 base, with 7 bases of the junction left unmatched. The CDR3 is made up of 15 amino acids. In germline, CDR1 is MDHEN, CDR2 SYDVKM. For the CDR3, the DNA is TGTGCCAGCAAAAGGGGGACAGGGGTTTCCTACGAGCAGTACTTC. Amino acid sequence: CASKRGTGVSYEQYF.

This chain links TRBV27 with TRBJ2-7, with TRBD2 matching over 12 bases. The V segment lost 10 bases and the J segment 1 base; nucleotides outside the gene matches: 2. The germline gives CDR1 MNHEY, CDR2 SMNVEV (reference sequence). CDR3 size: 13 residues. Written as DNA, the CDR3 is TGTGCCACTAGCGGGAGGGCATCCTACGAGCAGTACTTC. Translating it yields CATSGRASYEQYF.

The chain carries TRBV11-2 and TRBJ1-1; no firm D call. Germline CDR1 and CDR2: SGHAT and FQNNGV. CDR3 length: 16 amino acids. V gave up 5 bases and J gave up 3 bases, with 19 bases separating them. For the CDR3, the DNA is TGTGCCAGCAGCCCCCTGGTGGGAGGAAGGGACACTGAAGCTTTCTTT. Translation: CASSPLVGGRDTEAFF.

V and J are TRBV3-1 (or the pseudogene TRBV3-2) and TRBJ2-7, with D perhaps TRBD1 (6 bases). Germline V gene sequence: CDR1 LGHDT, CDR2 YNNKEL (reference sequence). This CDR3 is built from 15 residues. V lost 3 bases, J lost 5 bases, and 17 bases lay in between. CDR3 sequence: CASSHPQGGVNEQYF. CDR3 DNA sequence: TGTGCCAGCAGCCACCCCCAAGGGGGAGTTAACGAGCAGTACTTC.

The rearrangement joins TRBV6-4 to TRBJ2-3; D gene unclear. Germline CDR1 and CDR2: MRHNA and SNTAGT. With 3 bases removed from V and 0 bases from J, the gap between germline ends came to 10 bases. The CDR3 sequence is 15 residues long. DNA of the CDR3: TGTGCCAGCAGTGAGGTTGCTACTAGCACAGATACGCAGTATTTT. The encoded protein is CASSEVATSTDTQYF.